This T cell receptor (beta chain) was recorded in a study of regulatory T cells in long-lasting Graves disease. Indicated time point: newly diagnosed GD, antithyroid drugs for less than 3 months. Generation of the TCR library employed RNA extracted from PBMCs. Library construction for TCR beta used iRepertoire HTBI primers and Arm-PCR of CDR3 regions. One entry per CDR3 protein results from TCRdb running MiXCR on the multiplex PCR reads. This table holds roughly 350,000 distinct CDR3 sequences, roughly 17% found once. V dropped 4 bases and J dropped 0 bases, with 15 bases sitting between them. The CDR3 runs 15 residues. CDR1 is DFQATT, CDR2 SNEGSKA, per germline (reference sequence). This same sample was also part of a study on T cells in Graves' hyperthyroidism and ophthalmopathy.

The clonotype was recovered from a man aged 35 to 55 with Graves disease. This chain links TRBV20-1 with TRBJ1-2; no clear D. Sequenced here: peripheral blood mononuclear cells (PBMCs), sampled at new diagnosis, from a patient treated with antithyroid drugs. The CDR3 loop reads CSAIMSPLANYGYTF. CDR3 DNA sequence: TGCAGTGCTATAATGTCTCCGCTAGCTAACTATGGCTACACCTTC.